The rows below give T cell receptor beta chains drawn from one sample of a study of T cells in Graves' hyperthyroidism and ophthalmopathy. TCRdb re-called the multiplex PCR reads through MiXCR, storing one row per CDR3 protein. The sample has 330,000 or so distinct CDR3 sequences, 18% seen once. The sample taken for sequencing was blood. Receptors originate from a woman aged 40 to 50 with Graves' ophthalmopathy. Both conserved end residues are part of each CDR3. The D gene is left open where the match is weak. Rows give clone size only sometimes, using once, few, many, or a class for an expanded clone.

abundance | j_gene | v_gene | d_gene | CDR3aa | CDR3nt
many | TRBJ2-3 | TRBV12-3/TRBV12-4 | . | CASKIRTDTQCF | TGTGCCAGCAAAATTCGGACAGATACGCAGTGTTTT
many | TRBJ2-7 | TRBV6-5 | . | CASSYSGDYEQYF | TGTGCCAGCAGTTACTCGGGAGATTACGAGCAGTACTTC
many | TRBJ2-1 | TRBV7-2 | TRBD2 | CASSLGLAGNYEQFF | TGTGCCAGCAGCCTGGGACTAGCGGGAAACTATGAGCAGTTCTTC
. | TRBJ1-5 | TRBV6-2/TRBV6-3 | TRBD1 | CASSPGTGGDYSNQPQHF | TGTGCCAGCAGTCCCGGGACAGGGGGCGATTATAGCAATCAGCCCCAGCATTTT
many | TRBJ2-4 | TRBV6-1 | TRBD1 | CASSGGQTKNIQYF | TGTGCCAGCAGTGGGGGACAGACCAAAAACATTCAGTACTTC
many | TRBJ1-5 | TRBV6-1 | . | CASSERASNQPQHF | TGTGCCAGCAGTGAAAGGGCATCAAATCAGCCCCAGCATTTT
many | TRBJ2-2 | TRBV12-3/TRBV12-4 | . | CASSFAGKLSGELFF | TGTGCCAGCAGTTTTGCAGGGAAGTTGTCCGGGGAGCTGTTTTTT
many | TRBJ1-2 | TRBV28 | . | CASKARGSFGYTF | TGTGCCAGCAAAGCCCGGGGATCCTTTGGCTACACCTTC
many | TRBJ1-2 | TRBV29-1 | . | CSVDPSGGSYGYTF | TGCAGCGTTGATCCATCCGGCGGGTCGTATGGCTACACCTTC
many | TRBJ2-5 | TRBV5-1 | . | CASSMRGEETQYF | TGCGCCAGCAGCATGAGGGGTGAAGAGACCCAGTACTTC
. | TRBJ1-1 | TRBV28 | . | CASRQAHTEAFF | TGTGCCAGCAGACAAGCGCACACTGAAGCTTTCTTT
many | TRBJ2-7 | TRBV20-1 | TRBD2 | CSAIAGGTSYEQYF | TGCAGTGCTATAGCGGGAGGCACTTCCTACGAGCAGTACTTC
. | TRBJ2-7 | TRBV10-3 | . | CAISPPGPDRDEQYF | TGTGCCATCAGCCCGCCGGGCCCCGATAGGGACGAGCAGTACTTC
many | TRBJ2-7 | TRBV28 | . | CASSPDRYVYEQYF | TGTGCCAGCAGTCCAGACAGGTACGTCTACGAGCAGTACTTC
many | TRBJ2-5 | TRBV28 | . | CASSFRAVPRETQYF | TGTGCCAGCAGTTTTCGGGCGGTCCCGAGGGAGACCCAGTACTTC
many | TRBJ1-6 | TRBV12-3/TRBV12-4 | . | CASSFSTYNSPLHF | TGTGCCAGCAGTTTTTCCACCTATAATTCACCCCTCCACTTT
many | TRBJ2-7 | TRBV4-1 | TRBD1 | CASSQDGTGAYEQYF | TGCGCCAGCAGCCAAGACGGGACAGGGGCCTACGAGCAGTACTTC
many | TRBJ1-5 | TRBV2 | TRBD1 | CASSAGGQGKPQHF | TGTGCCAGCAGTGCAGGGGGACAGGGGAAGCCCCAGCATTTT
many | TRBJ2-7 | TRBV20-1 | TRBD2 | CSASGLAGTPEQYF | TGCAGTGCTAGCGGACTAGCGGGAACGCCCGAGCAGTACTTC
many | TRBJ2-7 | TRBV6-1 | TRBD2 | CASSLGLAGNYEQYF | TGTGCCAGCAGCCTCGGACTAGCGGGAAACTACGAGCAGTACTTC
many | TRBJ1-5 | TRBV19 | . | CASSRQAGNQPQHF | TGTGCCAGTAGTAGGCAGGCGGGCAATCAGCCCCAGCATTTT
. | TRBJ2-5 | TRBV7-8 | TRBD2 | CASSLETSTWGETQYF | TGTGCCAGCAGCTTAGAGACTAGCACTTGGGGAGAGACCCAGTACTTC
many | TRBJ2-7 | TRBV29-1 | . | CSVEESGTGGRRYF | TGCAGCGTTGAAGAAAGCGGGACAGGCGGGAGGCGGTACTTC
many | TRBJ1-2 | TRBV5-1 | . | CASSWSENYGYTF | TGCGCCAGCAGCTGGTCCGAGAACTATGGCTACACCTTC
many | TRBJ2-5 | TRBV27 | TRBD2 | CASSLGRLAGGTHQETQYF | TGTGCCAGCAGTTTAGGTCGACTAGCGGGAGGCACGCACCAAGAGACCCAGTACTTC
once | TRBJ2-7 | TRBV30 | . | CAWSGQSYEQYF | TGTGCCTGGAGTGGGCAATCCTACGAGCAGTACTTC